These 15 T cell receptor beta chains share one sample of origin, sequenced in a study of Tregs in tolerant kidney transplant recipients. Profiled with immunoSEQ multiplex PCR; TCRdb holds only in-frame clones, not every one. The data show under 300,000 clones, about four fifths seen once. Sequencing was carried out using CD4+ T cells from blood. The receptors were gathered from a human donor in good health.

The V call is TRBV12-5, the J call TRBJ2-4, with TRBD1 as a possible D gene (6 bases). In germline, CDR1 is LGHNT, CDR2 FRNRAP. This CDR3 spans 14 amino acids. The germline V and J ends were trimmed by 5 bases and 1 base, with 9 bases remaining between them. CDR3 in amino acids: CASGPQGAKNIQYF. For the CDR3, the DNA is TGTGCTAGTGGTCCCCAGGGGGCCAAAAACATTCAGTACTTC.

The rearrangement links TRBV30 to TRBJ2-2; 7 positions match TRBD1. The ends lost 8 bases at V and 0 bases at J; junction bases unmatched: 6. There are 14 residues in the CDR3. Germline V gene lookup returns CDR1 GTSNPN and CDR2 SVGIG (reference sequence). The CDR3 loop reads CALRGCANTGELFF. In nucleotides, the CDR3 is TGTGCCCTCAGGGGGTGCGCGAACACCGGGGAGCTGTTTTTT. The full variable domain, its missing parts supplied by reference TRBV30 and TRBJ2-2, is SQTIHQWPATLVQPVGSPLSLECTVEGTSNPNLYWYRQAAGRGLQLLFYSVGIGQISSEVPQNLSASRPQDRQFILSSKKLLLSDSGFYLCALRGCANTGELFFGEGSRLTVL.

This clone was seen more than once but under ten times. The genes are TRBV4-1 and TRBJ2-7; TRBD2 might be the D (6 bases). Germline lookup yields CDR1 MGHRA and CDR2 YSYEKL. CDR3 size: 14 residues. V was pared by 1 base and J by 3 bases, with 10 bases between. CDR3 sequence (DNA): TGCGCCAGCAGCCAAGGAAATAGCGGCTACGAGCAGTACTTC. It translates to CASSQGNSGYEQYF.

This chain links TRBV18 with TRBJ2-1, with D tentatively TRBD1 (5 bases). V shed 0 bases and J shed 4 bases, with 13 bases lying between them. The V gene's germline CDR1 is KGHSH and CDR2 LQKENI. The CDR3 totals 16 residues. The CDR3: CASSPPVQGHYNEQFF. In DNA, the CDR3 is TGTGCCAGCTCACCACCGGTCCAGGGCCATTACAATGAGCAGTTCTTC.

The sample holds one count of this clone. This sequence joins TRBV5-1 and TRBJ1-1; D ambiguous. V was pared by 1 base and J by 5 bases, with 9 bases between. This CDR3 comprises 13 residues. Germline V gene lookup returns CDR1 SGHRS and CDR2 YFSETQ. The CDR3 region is CASSLPFGTEAFF. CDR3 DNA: TGCGCCAGCAGCTTGCCCTTTGGGACTGAAGCTTTCTTT.

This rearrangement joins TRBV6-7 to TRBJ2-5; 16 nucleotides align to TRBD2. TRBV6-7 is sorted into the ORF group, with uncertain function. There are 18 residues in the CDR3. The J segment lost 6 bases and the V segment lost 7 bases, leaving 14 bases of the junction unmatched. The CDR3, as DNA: TGTGCCAGCATAACCGGGACTAGCGGGAGGGCCGTTGGAAAGACCCAGTACTTC. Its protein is CASITGTSGRAVGKTQYF.

The CDR3 sequence is CASPYEQYF. CDR3 DNA sequence: TGCGCCAGCCCCTACGAGCAGTACTTC. The chain combines TRBV5-1 with TRBJ2-7; no clear D. This CDR3 contains 9 residues. The ends were cut back, 7 bases at V and 2 bases at J, with 1 base in the middle. Per germline, CDR1 SGHRS and CDR2 YFSETQ.

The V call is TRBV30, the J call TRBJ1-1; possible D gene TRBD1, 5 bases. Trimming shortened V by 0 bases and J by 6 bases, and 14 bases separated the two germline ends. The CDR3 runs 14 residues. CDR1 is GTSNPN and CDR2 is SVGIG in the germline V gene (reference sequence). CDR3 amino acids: CAWSVEGLRPEAFF. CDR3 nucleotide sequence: TGTGCCTGGAGTGTAGAGGGGTTGAGGCCTGAAGCTTTCTTT.

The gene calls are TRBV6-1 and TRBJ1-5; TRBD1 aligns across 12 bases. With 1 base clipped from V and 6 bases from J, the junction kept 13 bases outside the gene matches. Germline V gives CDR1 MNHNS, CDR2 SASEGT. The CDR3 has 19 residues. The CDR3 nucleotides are TGTGCCAGCAGTGAAGTTGTGTCGTTGGGACAGGGGGCATTTCAGCCCCAGCATTTT. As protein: CASSEVVSLGQGAFQPQHF.

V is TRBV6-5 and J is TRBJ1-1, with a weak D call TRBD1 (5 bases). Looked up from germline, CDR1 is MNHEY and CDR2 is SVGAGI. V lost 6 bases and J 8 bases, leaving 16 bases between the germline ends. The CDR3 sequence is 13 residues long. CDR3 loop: CASSRPGTREAFF. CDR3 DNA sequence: TGTGCCAGCAGCCGTCCCGGGACCCGGGAAGCTTTCTTT.

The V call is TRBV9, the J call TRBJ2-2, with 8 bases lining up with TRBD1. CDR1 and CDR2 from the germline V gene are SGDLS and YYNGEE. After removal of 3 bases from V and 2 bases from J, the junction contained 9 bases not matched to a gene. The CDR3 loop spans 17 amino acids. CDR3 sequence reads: CASSARLGQGNTGELFF. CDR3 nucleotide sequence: TGTGCCAGCAGCGCCCGCCTCGGACAGGGAAACACCGGGGAGCTGTTTTTT.

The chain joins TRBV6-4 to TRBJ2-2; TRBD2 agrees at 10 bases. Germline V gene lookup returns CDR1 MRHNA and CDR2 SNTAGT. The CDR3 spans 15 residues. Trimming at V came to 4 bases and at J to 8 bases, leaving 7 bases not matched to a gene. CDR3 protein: CASSVLAGVSGELFF. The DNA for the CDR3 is TGTGCCAGCAGTGTTCTAGCGGGAGTTTCGGGGGAGCTGTTTTTT.

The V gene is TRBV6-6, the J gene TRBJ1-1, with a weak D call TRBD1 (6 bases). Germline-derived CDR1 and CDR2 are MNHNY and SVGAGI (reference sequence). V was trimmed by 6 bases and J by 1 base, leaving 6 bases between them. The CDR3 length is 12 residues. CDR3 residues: CASRQGNTEAFF. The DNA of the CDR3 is TGTGCCAGCAGACAGGGGAACACTGAAGCTTTCTTT.

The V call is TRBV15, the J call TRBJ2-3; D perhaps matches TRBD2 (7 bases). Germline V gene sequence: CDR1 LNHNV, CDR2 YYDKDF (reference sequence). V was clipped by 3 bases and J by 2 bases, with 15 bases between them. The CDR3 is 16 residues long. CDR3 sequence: CATSRRGQSHTDTQYF. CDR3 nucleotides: TGTGCCACCAGCAGGCGGGGGCAATCCCACACAGATACGCAGTATTTT. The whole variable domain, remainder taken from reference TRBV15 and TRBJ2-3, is DAMVIQNPRYQVTQFGKPVTLSCSQTLNHNVMYWYQQKSSQAPKLLFHYYDKDFNNEADTPDNFQSRRPNTSFCFLDIRSPGLGDTAMYLCATSRRGQSHTDTQYFGPGTRLTVL.

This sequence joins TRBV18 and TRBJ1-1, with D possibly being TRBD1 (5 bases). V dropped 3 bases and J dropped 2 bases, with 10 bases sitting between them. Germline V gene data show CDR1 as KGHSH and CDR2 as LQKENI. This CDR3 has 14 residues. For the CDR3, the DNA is TGTGCCAGCTCACCCGTCAGGGCCAACACTGAAGCTTTCTTT. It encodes CASSPVRANTEAFF.